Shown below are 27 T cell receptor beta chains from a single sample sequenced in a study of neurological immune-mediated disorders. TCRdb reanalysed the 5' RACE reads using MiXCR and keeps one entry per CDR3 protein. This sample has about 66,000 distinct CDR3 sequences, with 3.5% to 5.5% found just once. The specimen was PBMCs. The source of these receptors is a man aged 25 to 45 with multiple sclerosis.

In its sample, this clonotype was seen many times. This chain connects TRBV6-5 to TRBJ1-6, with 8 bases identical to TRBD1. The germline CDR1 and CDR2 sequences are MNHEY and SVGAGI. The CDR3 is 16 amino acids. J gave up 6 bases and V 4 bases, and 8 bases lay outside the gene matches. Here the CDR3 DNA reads TGTGCCAGCAGTTCTAATGTGGGACAGGCTAATTCACCCCTCCACTTT. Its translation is CASSSNVGQANSPLHF.

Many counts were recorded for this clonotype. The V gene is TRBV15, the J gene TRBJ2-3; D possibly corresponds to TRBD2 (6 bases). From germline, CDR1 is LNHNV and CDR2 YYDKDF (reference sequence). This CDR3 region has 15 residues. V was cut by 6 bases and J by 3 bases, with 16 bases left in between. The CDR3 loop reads CATSWGLTETDTQYF. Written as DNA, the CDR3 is TGTGCCACCAGTTGGGGACTCACCGAAACAGATACGCAGTATTTT.

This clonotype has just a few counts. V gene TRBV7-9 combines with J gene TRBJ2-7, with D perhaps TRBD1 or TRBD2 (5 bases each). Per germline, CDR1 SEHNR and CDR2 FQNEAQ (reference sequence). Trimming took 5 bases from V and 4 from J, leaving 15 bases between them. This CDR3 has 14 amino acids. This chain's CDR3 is CASSRAGTEYEQYV. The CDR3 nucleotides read TGTGCCAGCAGCCGTGCAGGGACCGAGTACGAGCAGTACGTC.

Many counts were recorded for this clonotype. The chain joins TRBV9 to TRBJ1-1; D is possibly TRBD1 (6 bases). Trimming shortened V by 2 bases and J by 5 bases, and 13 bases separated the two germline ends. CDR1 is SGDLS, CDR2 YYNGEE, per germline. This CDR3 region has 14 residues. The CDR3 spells CASSVSGANTEAFF. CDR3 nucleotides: TGTGCCAGCAGCGTTTCGGGGGCTAATACTGAAGCTTTCTTT.

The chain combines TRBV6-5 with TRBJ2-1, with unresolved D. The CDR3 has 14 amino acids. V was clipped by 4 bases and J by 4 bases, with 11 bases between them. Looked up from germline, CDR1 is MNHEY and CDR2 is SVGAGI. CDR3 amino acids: CASSFVAGYNEQFF. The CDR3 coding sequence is TGTGCCAGCAGTTTCGTCGCTGGTTACAATGAGCAGTTCTTC.

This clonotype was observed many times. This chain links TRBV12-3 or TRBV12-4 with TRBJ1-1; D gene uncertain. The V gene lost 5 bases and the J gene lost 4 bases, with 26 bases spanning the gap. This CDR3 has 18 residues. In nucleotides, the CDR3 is TGTGCCAGCAGTCCCGACGAAGGCGGGGTCGGAGGTAGCACTGAAGCTTTCTTT. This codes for CASSPDEGGVGGSTEAFF.

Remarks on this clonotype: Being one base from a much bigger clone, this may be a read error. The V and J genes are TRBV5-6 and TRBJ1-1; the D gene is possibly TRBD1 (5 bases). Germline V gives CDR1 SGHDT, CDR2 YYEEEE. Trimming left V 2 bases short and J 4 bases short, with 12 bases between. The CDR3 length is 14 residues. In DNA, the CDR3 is TGTGCCAGCAGCTTTAACGGGACCGGCACTGAAGCTTTCTTT. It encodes CASSFNGTGTEAFF.

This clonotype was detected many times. The CDR3 DNA reads as TGTGCCAGCAGCCCGGGACTAGCTGAGGAGACCCAGTACTTC. This encodes CASSPGLAEETQYF. The J gene is TRBJ2-5, the V gene TRBV5-4; 9 nucleotides line up with TRBD2. The V segment lost 4 bases and the J segment 5 bases; nucleotides outside the gene matches: 6. Germline V gene data show CDR1 as SGHNT and CDR2 as YYREEE (reference sequence). The CDR3 spans 14 residues.

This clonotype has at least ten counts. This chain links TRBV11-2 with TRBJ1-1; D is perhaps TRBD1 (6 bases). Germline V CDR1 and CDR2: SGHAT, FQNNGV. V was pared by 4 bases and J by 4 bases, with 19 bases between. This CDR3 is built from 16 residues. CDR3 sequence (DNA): TGTGCCAGCAGCTCTGGGCGCGGGGGCCCGGGCACTGAAGCTTTCTTT. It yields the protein CASSSGRGGPGTEAFF. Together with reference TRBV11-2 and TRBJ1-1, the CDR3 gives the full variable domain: EAGVAQSPRYKIIEKRQSVAFWCNPISGHATLYWYQQILGQGPKLLIQFQNNGVVDDSQLPKDRFSAERLKGVDSTLKIQPAKLEDSAVYLCASSSGRGGPGTEAFFGQGTRLTVV.

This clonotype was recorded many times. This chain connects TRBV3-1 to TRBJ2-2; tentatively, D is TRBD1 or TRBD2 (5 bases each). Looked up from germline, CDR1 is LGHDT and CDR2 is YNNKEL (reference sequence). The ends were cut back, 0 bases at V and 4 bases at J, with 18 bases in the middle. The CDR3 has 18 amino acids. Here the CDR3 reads CASSQDLRREITTGELFF. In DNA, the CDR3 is TGTGCCAGCAGCCAAGACCTGCGCAGGGAGATTACCACCGGGGAGCTGTTTTTT.

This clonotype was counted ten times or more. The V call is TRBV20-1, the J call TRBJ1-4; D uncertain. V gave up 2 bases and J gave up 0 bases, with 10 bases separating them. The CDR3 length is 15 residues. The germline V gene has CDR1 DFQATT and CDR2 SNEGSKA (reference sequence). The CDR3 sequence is CSARKYGATNEKLFF. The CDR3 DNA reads TGCAGTGCTAGAAAGTACGGAGCAACTAATGAAAAACTGTTTTTT.

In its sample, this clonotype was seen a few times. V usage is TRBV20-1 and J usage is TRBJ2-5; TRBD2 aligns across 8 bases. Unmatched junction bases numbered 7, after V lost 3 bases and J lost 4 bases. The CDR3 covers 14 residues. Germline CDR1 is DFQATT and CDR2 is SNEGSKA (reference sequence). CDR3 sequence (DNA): TGCAGTGCTAGTGGCCTAGCGGGCTCAGAGACCCAGTACTTC. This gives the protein CSASGLAGSETQYF.

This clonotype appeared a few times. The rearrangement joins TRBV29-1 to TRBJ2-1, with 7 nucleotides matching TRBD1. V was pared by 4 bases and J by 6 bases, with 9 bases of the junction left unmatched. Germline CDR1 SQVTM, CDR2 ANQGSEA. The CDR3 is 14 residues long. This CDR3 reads CSVGGQPHSNEQFF. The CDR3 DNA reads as TGCAGCGTTGGGGGACAGCCACACTCCAATGAGCAGTTCTTC.

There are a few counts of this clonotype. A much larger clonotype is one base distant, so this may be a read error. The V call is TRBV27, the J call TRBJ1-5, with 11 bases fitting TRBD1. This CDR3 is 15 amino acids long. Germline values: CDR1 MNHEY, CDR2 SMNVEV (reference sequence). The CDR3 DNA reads TGTGCCAGCAGTCTCGGGACAGGGGGTAATCAGCCCCAGAATTTT. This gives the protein CASSLGTGGNQPQNF.

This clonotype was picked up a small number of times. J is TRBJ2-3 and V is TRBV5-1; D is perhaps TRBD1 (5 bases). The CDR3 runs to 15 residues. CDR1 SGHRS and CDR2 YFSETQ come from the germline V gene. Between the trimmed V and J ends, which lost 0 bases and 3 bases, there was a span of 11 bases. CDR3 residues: CASSLVDRDTDTQYF. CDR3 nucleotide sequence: TGCGCCAGCAGCTTGGTTGACAGAGATACAGATACGCAGTATTTT.

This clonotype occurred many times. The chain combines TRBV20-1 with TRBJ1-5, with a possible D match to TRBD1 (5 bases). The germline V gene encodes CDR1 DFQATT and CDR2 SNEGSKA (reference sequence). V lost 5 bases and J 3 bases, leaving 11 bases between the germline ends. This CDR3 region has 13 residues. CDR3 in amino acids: CSASQGFNQPQHF. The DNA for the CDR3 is TGCAGTGCTTCCCAGGGTTTCAATCAGCCCCAGCATTTT.

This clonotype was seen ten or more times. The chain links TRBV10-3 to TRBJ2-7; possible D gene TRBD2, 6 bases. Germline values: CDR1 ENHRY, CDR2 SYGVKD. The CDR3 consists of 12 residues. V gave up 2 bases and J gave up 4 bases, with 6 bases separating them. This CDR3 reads CAISEGGYEQYV. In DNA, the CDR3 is TGTGCCATCAGTGAGGGGGGGTACGAGCAGTACGTC.

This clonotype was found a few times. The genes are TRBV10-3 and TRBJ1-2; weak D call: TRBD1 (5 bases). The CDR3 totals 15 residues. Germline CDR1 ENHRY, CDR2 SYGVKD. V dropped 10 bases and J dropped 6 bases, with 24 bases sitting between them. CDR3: CATVHETANGDGYTF. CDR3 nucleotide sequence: TGTGCCACCGTCCATGAGACAGCAAATGGTGATGGCTACACCTTC.

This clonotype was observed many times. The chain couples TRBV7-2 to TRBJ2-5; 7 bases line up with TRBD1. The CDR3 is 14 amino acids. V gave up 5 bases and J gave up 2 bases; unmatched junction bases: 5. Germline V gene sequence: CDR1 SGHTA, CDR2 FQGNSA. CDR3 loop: CASSPGQIQETQYF. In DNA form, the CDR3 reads TGTGCCAGCAGCCCGGGACAGATACAAGAGACCCAGTACTTC. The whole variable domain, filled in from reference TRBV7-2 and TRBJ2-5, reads GAGVSQSPSNKVTEKGKDVELRCDPISGHTALYWYRQSLGQGLEFLIYFQGNSAPDKSGLPSDRFSAERTGGSVSTLTIQRTQQEDSAVYLCASSPGQIQETQYFGPGTRLLVL.

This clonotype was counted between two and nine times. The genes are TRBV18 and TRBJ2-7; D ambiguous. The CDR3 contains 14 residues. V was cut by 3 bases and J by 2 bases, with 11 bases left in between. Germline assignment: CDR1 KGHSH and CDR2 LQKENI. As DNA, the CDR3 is TGTGCCAGCTCACCTCGACCTCCACCCTACGAGCAGTACTTC. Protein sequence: CASSPRPPPYEQYF. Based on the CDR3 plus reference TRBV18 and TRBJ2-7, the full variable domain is NAGVMQNPRHLVRRRGQEARLRCSPMKGHSHVYWYRQLPEEGLKFMVYLQKENIIDESGMPKERFSAEFPKEGPSILRIQQVVRGDSAAYFCASSPRPPPYEQYFGPGTRLTVT.

The CDR3 loop is CASRAGGIGVTFF. The DNA for the CDR3 is TGTGCCAGCAGGGCCGGGGGGATCGGGGTAACTTTCTTT. J is TRBJ1-1 and V is TRBV12-3 or TRBV12-4, with a possible D match to TRBD1 (5 bases). There are 13 residues in the CDR3. The germline V and J ends were trimmed by 6 bases and 12 bases, with 20 bases remaining between them.

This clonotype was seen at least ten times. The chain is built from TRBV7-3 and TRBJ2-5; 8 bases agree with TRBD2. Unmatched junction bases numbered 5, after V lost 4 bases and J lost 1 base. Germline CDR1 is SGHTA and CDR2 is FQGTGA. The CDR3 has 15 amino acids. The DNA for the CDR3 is TGTGCCAGCAGCTGGACCGGACTAGCCCAAGAGACCCAGTACTTC. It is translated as CASSWTGLAQETQYF.

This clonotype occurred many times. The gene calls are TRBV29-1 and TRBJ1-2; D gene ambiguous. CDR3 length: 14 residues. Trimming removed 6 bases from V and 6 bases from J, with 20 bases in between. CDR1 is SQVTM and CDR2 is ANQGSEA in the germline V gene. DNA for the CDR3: TGCAGCGTCTTCCCCCCGCCGGCCCGCAATGGCTACACCTTC. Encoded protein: CSVFPPPARNGYTF. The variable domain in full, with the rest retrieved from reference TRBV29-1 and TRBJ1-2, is SAVISQKPSRDICQRGTSLTIQCQVDSQVTMMFWYRQQPGQSLTLIATANQGSEATYESGFVIDKFPISRPNLTFSTLTVSNMSPEDSSIYLCSVFPPPARNGYTFGSGTRLTVV.

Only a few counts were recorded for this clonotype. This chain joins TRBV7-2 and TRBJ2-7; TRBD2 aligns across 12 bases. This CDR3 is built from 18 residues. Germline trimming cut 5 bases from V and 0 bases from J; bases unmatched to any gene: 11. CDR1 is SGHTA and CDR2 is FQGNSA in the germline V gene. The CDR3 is CASSPVGMTSGSSYEQYF. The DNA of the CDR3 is TGTGCCAGCAGCCCCGTTGGAATGACTAGCGGGAGCTCCTACGAGCAGTACTTC.

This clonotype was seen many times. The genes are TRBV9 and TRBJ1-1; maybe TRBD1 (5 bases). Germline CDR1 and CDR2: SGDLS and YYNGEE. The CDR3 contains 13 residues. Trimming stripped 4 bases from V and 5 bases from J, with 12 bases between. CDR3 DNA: TGTGCCAGCAGCTCCGGCAGGGTTACTGAAGCTTTCTTT. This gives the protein CASSSGRVTEAFF.

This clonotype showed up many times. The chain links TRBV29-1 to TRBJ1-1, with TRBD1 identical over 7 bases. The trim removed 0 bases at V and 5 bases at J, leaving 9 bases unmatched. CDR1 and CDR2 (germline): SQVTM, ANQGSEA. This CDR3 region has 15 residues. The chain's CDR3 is CSVEDRGRGKTEAFF. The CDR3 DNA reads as TGCAGCGTTGAAGATCGTGGCAGGGGGAAGACTGAAGCTTTCTTT.

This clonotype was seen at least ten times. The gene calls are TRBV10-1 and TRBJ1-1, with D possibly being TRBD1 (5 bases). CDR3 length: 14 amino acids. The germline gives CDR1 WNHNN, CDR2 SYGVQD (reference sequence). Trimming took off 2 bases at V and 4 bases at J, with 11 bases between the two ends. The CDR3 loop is CASSELRGSTEAFF. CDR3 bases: TGCGCCAGCAGTGAGCTAAGGGGATCCACTGAAGCTTTCTTT.